A selection of T cell receptor beta chains follows, all from one sample in a study of cytomegalovirus exposure and HLA in healthy donors. TCRdb's copy holds only in-frame clones and misses some; the assay was immunoSEQ multiplex PCR. Of hundreds of thousands of clones listed, 86% are singletons. The material sequenced was PBMCs. The receptors shown here come from a woman under 30 in good health and CMV-seronegative. Both conserved end residues are part of each CDR3.

TRBJ2-1 TRBV28 CASSLAGIEQFF
TRBJ2-5 TRBV6-5 CASSSLGTSLGETQYF
TRBJ1-1 TRBV7-8 CASSYRVKNTEAFF
TRBJ2-1 TRBV7-2 CASSLATGLAGNEQFF
TRBJ2-1 TRBV4-1 CASSYRTSGTNNEQFF
TRBJ1-6 TRBV2 CASRDTGVSSYNSPLHF
TRBJ1-4 TRBV28 CASSLGREANEKLFF
TRBJ1-2 TRBV7-9 CASVSWDRGTNYGYTF
TRBJ1-4 TRBV18 CASSPQENRGNEKLFF
TRBJ2-7 TRBV19 CASRRGAGVSYEQYF
TRBJ2-7 TRBV13 CASSPKEGWGYNYEQYF
TRBJ2-5 TRBV11-1 CASSALYGQQGRQETQYF
TRBJ2-7 TRBV7-9 CASSPTVYEQYF
TRBJ1-2 TRBV13 CASSPGQGDGYTF
TRBJ2-5 TRBV5-4 CASSLILAGDPGTQYF
TRBJ2-7 TRBV19 CASSRRSRDAYEQYF
TRBJ2-7 TRBV6-1 CASSDRVNPYEQYF
TRBJ1-2 TRBV2 CASTPGENYGYTF
TRBJ1-2 TRBV5-1 CASSGRSGYGYTF
TRBJ2-1 TRBV6-1 CASSEDAGGPGEQFF
TRBJ2-3 TRBV7-3 CASSFSGFSTDTQYF